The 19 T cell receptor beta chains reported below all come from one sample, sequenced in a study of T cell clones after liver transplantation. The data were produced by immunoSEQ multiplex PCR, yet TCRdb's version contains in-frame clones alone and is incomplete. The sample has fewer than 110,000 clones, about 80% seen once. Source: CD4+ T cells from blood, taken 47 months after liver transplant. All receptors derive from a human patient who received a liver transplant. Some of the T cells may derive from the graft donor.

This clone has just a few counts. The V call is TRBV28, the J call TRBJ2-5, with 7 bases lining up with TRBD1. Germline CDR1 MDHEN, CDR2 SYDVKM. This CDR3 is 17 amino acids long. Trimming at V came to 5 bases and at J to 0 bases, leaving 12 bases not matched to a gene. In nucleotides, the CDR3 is TGTGCCAGCAGTCCCTTTCCGGGACAGAACTACCAAGAGACCCAGTACTTC. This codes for CASSPFPGQNYQETQYF.

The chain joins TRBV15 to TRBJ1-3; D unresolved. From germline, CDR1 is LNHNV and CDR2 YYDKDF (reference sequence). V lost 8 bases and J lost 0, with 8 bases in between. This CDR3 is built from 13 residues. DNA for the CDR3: TGTGCCACCGGAGCCCCCTCTGGAAACACCATATATTTT. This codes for CATGAPSGNTIYF.

CDR3 residues: CAWSVREGQYF. DNA for the CDR3: TGTGCCTGGAGTGTACGGGAGGGGCAGTACTTC. This chain uses TRBV30 with TRBJ2-7, with TRBD2 matching 8 bases. Trimming removed 0 bases from V and 9 bases from J; junction bases left unmatched: 1. The CDR3 loop spans 11 amino acids. Per the germline V gene, CDR1 is GTSNPN and CDR2 is SVGIG (reference sequence). Using reference TRBV30 and TRBJ2-7 for the parts outside the CDR3, the full variable domain is SQTIHQWPATLVQPVGSPLSLECTVEGTSNPNLYWYRQAAGRGLQLLFYSVGIGQISSEVPQNLSASRPQDRQFILSSKKLLLSDSGFYLCAWSVREGQYFGPGTRLTVT.

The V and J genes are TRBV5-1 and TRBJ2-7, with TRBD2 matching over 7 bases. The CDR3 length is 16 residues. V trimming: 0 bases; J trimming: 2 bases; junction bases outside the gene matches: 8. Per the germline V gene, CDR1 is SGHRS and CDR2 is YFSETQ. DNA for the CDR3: TGCGCCAGCAGCTTGGATCCAGCGGGGTTGCCCTACGAGCAGTACTTC. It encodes CASSLDPAGLPYEQYF.

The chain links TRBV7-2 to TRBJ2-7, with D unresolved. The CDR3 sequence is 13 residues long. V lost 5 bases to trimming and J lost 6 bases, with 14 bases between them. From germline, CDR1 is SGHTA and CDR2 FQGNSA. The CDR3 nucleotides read TGTGCCAGCAGCCTGACCGGTGGGTCCGAGCAGTACTTC. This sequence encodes CASSLTGGSEQYF.

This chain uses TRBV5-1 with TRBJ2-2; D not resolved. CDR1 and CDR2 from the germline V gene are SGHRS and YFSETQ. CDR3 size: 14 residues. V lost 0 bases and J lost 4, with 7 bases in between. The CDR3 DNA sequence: TGCGCCAGCAGCTTGGGAGGTGCCACCGGGGAGCTGTTTTTT. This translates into CASSLGGATGELFF.

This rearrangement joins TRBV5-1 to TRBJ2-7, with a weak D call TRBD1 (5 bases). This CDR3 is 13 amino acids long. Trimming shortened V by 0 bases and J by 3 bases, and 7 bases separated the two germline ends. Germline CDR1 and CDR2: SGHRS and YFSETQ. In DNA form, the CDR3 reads TGCGCCAGCAGCTTGGGCAGGGTCTACGAGCAGTACTTC. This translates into CASSLGRVYEQYF.

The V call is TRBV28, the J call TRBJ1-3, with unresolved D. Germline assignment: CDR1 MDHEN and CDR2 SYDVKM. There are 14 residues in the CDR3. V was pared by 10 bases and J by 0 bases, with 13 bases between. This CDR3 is CATQWVHSGNTIYF. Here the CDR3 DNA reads TGTGCCACCCAGTGGGTCCACTCTGGAAACACCATATATTTT.

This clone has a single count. CDR3 loop: CASSVVRTSGRAPGELFF. For the CDR3, the DNA is TGTGCCAGCAGCGTAGTCAGGACTAGCGGGAGGGCCCCCGGGGAGCTGTTTTTT. V gene TRBV9 combines with J gene TRBJ2-2; 15 nucleotides line up with TRBD2. This CDR3 contains 18 residues. The germline gives CDR1 SGDLS, CDR2 YYNGEE. V dropped 0 bases and J dropped 6; count of bases not matched to a gene: 6.

The CDR3 DNA sequence: TGTGCCAGCAGTCGGGTTGGCGGGGCTAACACAGATACGCAGTATTTT. Residues: CASSRVGGANTDTQYF. The chain links TRBV25-1 to TRBJ2-3; possibly TRBD2 for D (6 bases). V was pared by 5 bases and J by 2 bases, with 17 bases between. The CDR3 runs 16 residues. Per the germline V gene, CDR1 is MGHDK and CDR2 is SYGVNS.

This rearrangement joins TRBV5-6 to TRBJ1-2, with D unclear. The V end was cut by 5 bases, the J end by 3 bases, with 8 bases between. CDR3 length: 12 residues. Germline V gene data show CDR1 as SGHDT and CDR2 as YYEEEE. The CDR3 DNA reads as TGTGCCAGCAGGGCAGGCTACTATGGCTACACCTTC. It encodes CASRAGYYGYTF. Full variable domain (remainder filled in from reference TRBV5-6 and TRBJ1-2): DAGVTQSPTHLIKTRGQQVTLRCSPKSGHDTVSWYQQALGQGPQFIFQYYEEEERQRGNFPDRFSGHQFPNYSSELNVNALLLGDSALYLCASRAGYYGYTFGSGTRLTVV.

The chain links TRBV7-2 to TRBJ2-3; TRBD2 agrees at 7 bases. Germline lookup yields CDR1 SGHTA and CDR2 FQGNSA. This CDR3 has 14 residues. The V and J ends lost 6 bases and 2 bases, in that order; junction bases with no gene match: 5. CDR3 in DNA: TGTGCCAGCAGTCGGAGCGGGGCCACAGATACGCAGTATTTT. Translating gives CASSRSGATDTQYF. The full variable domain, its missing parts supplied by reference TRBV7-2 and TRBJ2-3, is GAGVSQSPSNKVTEKGKDVELRCDPISGHTALYWYRQSLGQGLEFLIYFQGNSAPDKSGLPSDRFSAERTGGSVSTLTIQRTQQEDSAVYLCASSRSGATDTQYFGPGTRLTVL.

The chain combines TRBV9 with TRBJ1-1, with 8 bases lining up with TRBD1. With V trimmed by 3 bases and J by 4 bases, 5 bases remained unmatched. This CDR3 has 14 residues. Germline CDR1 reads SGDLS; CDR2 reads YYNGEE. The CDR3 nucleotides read TGTGCCAGCAGCGCGACAGGGGCGGTCACTGAAGCTTTCTTT. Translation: CASSATGAVTEAFF.

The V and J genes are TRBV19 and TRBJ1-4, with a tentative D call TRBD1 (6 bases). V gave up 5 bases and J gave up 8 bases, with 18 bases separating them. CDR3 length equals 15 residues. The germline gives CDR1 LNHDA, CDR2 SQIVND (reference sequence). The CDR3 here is CASSVPGQRKEKLFF. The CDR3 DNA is TGTGCCAGTAGTGTCCCGGGACAAAGGAAAGAAAAACTGTTTTTT.

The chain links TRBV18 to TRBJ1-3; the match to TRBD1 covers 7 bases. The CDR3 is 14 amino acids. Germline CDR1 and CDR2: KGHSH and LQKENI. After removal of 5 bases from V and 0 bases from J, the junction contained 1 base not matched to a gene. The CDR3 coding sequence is TGTGCCAGCTCAGGGGACAGCTCTGGAAACACCATATATTTT. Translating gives CASSGDSSGNTIYF.

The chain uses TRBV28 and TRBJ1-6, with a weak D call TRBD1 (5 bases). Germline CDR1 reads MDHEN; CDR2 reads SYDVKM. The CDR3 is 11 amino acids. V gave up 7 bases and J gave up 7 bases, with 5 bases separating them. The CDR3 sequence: CASTGNSPLHF. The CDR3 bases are TGTGCCAGCACAGGGAATTCACCCCTCCACTTT.

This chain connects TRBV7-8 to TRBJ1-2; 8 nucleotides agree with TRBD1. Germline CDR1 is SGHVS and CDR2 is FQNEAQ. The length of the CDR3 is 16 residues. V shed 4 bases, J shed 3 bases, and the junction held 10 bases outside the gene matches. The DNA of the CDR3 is TGTGCCAGCAGCTCGACTACAGGGGGGAGAGACTATGGCTACACCTTC. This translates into CASSSTTGGRDYGYTF.

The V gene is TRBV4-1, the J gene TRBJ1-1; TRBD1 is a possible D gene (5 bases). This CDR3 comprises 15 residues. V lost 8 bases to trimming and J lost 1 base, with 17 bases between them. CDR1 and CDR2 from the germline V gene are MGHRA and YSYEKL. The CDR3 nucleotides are TGCGCCAGCCACCAGTCAGACAGACCGAACACTGAAGCTTTCTTT. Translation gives CASHQSDRPNTEAFF.

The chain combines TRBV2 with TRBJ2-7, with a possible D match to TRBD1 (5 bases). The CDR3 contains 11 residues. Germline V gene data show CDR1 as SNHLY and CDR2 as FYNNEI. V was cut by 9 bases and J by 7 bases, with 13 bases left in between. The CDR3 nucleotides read TGTGCCAGAGGGCCCAGGGATGAGCAGTACTTC. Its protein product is CARGPRDEQYF. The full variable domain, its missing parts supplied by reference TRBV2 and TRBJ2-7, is EPEVTQTPSHQVTQMGQEVILRCVPISNHLYFYWYRQILGQKVEFLVSFYNNEISEKSEIFDDQFSVERPDGSNFTLKIRSTKLEDSAMYFCARGPRDEQYFGPGTRLTVT.